These 7 T cell receptor beta chains share one sample of origin, sequenced in a study of PD-1 blockade in classical Hodgkin lymphoma. The patients all showed relapse after autologous stem cell transplantation, while their brentuximab vedotin exposure varied. The repertoire was sequenced with immunoSEQ multiplex PCR; TCRdb's copy has only in-frame clones and lacks some. Of 45,000 or so clones listed, more than 70% are singletons. The specimen comprised peripheral blood mononuclear cells (PBMCs), sampled at baseline. These receptors were obtained from a human donor with classical Hodgkin lymphoma.

The chain carries TRBV4-1 and TRBJ2-1; 14 nucleotides line up with TRBD2. CDR1 is MGHRA and CDR2 is YSYEKL in the germline V gene. J lost 8 bases, V lost 0 bases, and 12 bases had no gene match. The CDR3 covers 19 residues. This CDR3 reads CASSQDRAGTSGRIDEQFF. CDR3 sequence (DNA): TGCGCCAGCAGCCAAGATCGGGCCGGGACTAGCGGGAGAATCGATGAGCAGTTCTTC.

The genes are TRBV11-2 and TRBJ2-1; D not certain. This CDR3 has 16 amino acids. Germline CDR1 reads SGHAT; CDR2 reads FQNNGV. Trimming pared 1 base from V and 5 bases from J, leaving 15 bases between. The CDR3 sequence is CASSLGNSPVNNEQFF. The CDR3 region has the DNA TGTGCCAGCAGCTTAGGCAATTCCCCCGTAAACAATGAGCAGTTCTTC.

The CDR3 loop reads CASSLAGQGSYEQYF. The CDR3 DNA follows: TGCGCCAGCAGCTTGGCCGGACAGGGCTCCTACGAGCAGTACTTC. The rearrangement joins TRBV5-1 to TRBJ2-7; 8 bases map to TRBD1. With V trimmed by 0 bases and J by 0 bases, 2 bases remained unmatched. The CDR3 is 15 residues long. From germline, CDR1 is SGHRS and CDR2 YFSETQ.

The V call is TRBV27, the J call TRBJ2-7; 11 bases align to TRBD2. The germline V gene encodes CDR1 MNHEY and CDR2 SMNVEV (reference sequence). V lost 5 bases to trimming and J lost 2 bases; unmatched junction nucleotides: 5. The CDR3 consists of 15 residues. CDR3 loop: CASSRGTSGPYEQYF. Written as DNA, the CDR3 is TGTGCCAGCAGTCGAGGGACTAGCGGCCCCTACGAGCAGTACTTC.

The V and J genes are TRBV7-3 and TRBJ1-5, with D maybe TRBD1 (6 bases). The V and J ends lost 5 bases and 4 bases respectively, with 15 bases between them. Germline assignment: CDR1 SGHTA and CDR2 FQGTGA. The CDR3 is made up of 15 amino acids. CDR3: CASSPMGAVNQPQHF. CDR3 coding DNA: TGTGCCAGCAGCCCAATGGGGGCGGTTAATCAGCCCCAGCATTTT.

This clone appeared a few times. CDR3 protein: CASSAFLGRTDTQYF. The CDR3 nucleotides read TGTGCCAGCAGCGCATTCCTCGGTAGGACTGATACGCAGTATTTT. This sequence joins TRBV7-6 and TRBJ2-3, with a tentative D call TRBD2 (5 bases). The CDR3 length is 15 residues. Germline CDR1 SGHVS, CDR2 FNYEAQ. V was clipped by 5 bases and J by 6 bases, with 18 bases between them.

A few counts support this clone. The rearrangement joins TRBV6-4 to TRBJ2-7; 10 bases fit TRBD1. With V trimmed by 6 bases and J by 2 bases, 7 bases remained unmatched. The CDR3 is made up of 15 amino acids. The germline V gene encodes CDR1 MRHNA and CDR2 SNTAGT. CDR3 residues: CASSLETGGPYEQYF. CDR3 nucleotides: TGTGCCAGCAGCCTCGAGACAGGGGGCCCCTACGAGCAGTACTTC.